Each of the 23 T cell receptor beta chains below was sequenced from the same sample in a study of PD-1 blockade in mismatch repair-deficient tumors. This table comes from immunoSEQ multiplex PCR, and its TCRdb copy is limited to in-frame clones, with some not included. The sample shows roughly 50,000 clones, roughly 78% of them seen only once. The specimen was peripheral blood, collected 4 weeks after starting pembrolizumab. All receptors come from an adult with mismatch repair-deficient cancer.

V gene TRBV28 combines with J gene TRBJ1-5; D is perhaps TRBD1 (6 bases). Trimming stripped 5 bases from V and 6 bases from J, with 17 bases between. The CDR3 loop spans 15 amino acids. CDR1 and CDR2 (germline): MDHEN, SYDVKM. The CDR3 protein is CASSDRDTLAQPQHF. CDR3 nucleotide sequence: TGTGCCAGCAGTGACCGGGACACCCTCGCTCAGCCCCAGCATTTT.

The V and J genes are TRBV19 and TRBJ2-1; the match to TRBD2 covers 9 bases. Trimming removed 5 bases from V and 5 bases from J; junction bases left unmatched: 10. This CDR3 spans 16 amino acids. Germline-derived CDR1 and CDR2 are LNHDA and SQIVND (reference sequence). The CDR3 DNA reads as TGTGCCAGTAGTGGATCGGGACTAGCAATGAACAATGAGCAGTTCTTC. Protein sequence: CASSGSGLAMNNEQFF.

This clone is a singleton in its sample. CDR3 region: CASSLRQGEETQYF. CDR3 coding DNA: TGTGCCAGCAGCTTACGACAGGGCGAAGAGACCCAGTACTTC. This chain connects TRBV11-3 to TRBJ2-5; 7 bases map to TRBD1. V lost 2 bases and J lost 3; bases outside the gene matches: 3. The length of the CDR3 is 14 residues. Germline lookup yields CDR1 SGHNT and CDR2 YENEEA.

The chain employs TRBV2 and TRBJ2-3; 8 positions agree with TRBD1. Per the germline V gene, CDR1 is SNHLY and CDR2 is FYNNEI. With 5 bases clipped from V and 5 bases from J, the junction kept 6 bases outside the gene matches. This CDR3 region has 14 residues. As DNA, the CDR3 is TGTGCCAGCAGTCAGACAGGGGCCATAGATACGCAGTATTTT. Translation gives CASSQTGAIDTQYF.

CDR3 sequence reads: CASGNSGGYNEQFF. CDR3 DNA sequence: TGTGCCAGCGGGAATTCGGGAGGATACAATGAGCAGTTCTTC. The chain has TRBV19 and TRBJ2-1, with 7 bases identical to TRBD2. With 9 bases clipped from V and 4 bases from J, the junction kept 9 bases outside the gene matches. The CDR3 length is 14 residues. CDR1 and CDR2 (germline): LNHDA, SQIVND (reference sequence).

The genes are TRBV10-3 and TRBJ2-5, with D possibly being TRBD1 (6 bases). The V and J ends lost 0 bases and 2 bases respectively, with 7 bases between them. This CDR3 has 14 residues. Germline-derived CDR1 and CDR2 are ENHRY and SYGVKD. The CDR3 reads CAISESRGQETQYF. CDR3 in DNA: TGTGCCATCAGTGAGTCGAGGGGGCAAGAGACCCAGTACTTC.

V is TRBV30 and J is TRBJ2-3, with 10 bases identical to TRBD2. The CDR3 is 14 amino acids. Germline V gene data show CDR1 as GTSNPN and CDR2 as SVGIG (reference sequence). After removal of 7 bases from V and 8 bases from J, the junction contained 12 bases not matched to a gene. The CDR3 here is CASIPAGGRGTQYF. CDR3 nucleotides: TGTGCCTCAATACCAGCGGGAGGGCGAGGTACGCAGTATTTT.

The CDR3 sequence: CASSVDIYSNQPQHF. Written as DNA, the CDR3 is TGTGCCAGCAGTGTTGACATATATAGCAATCAGCCCCAGCATTTT. The chain combines TRBV6-1 with TRBJ1-5; no clear D gene. The germline CDR1 and CDR2 sequences are MNHNS and SASEGT. The CDR3 has 15 amino acids. With 4 bases removed from V and 0 bases from J, the gap between germline ends came to 10 bases.

The chain has TRBV7-9 and TRBJ2-2; D gene uncertain. Germline V CDR1 and CDR2: SEHNR, FQNEAQ (reference sequence). This CDR3 is built from 12 residues. V was trimmed by 3 bases and J by 4 bases, leaving 3 bases between them. The CDR3 here is CASSLTTGELFF. The CDR3 nucleotides read TGTGCCAGCAGCTTGACCACCGGGGAGCTGTTTTTT. Full variable domain (remainder filled in from reference TRBV7-9 and TRBJ2-2): DTGVSQNPRHKITKRGQNVTFRCDPISEHNRLYWYRQTLGQGPEFLTYFQNEAQLEKSRLLSDRFSAERPKGSFSTLEIQRTEQGDSAMYLCASSLTTGELFFGEGSRLTVL.

V and J are TRBV11-3 and TRBJ2-3; perhaps TRBD2 as D (6 bases). Germline loops: CDR1 SGHNT, CDR2 YENEEA. V was pared by 1 base and J by 0 bases, with 8 bases between. The CDR3 has 15 amino acids. In DNA form, the CDR3 reads TGTGCCAGCAGCTTAGTCGCGGGAAGCACAGATACGCAGTATTTT. Amino acids: CASSLVAGSTDTQYF.

This clone appeared a few times. The chain has TRBV19 and TRBJ2-1; 10 nucleotides line up with TRBD1. Germline trimming cut 7 bases from V and 7 bases from J; bases unmatched to any gene: 7. In germline, CDR1 is LNHDA, CDR2 SQIVND (reference sequence). This CDR3 region has 14 residues. Here the CDR3 DNA reads TGTGCCAGTAACCAGCCGGGACAGGGGAATGAGCAGTTCTTC. Protein product: CASNQPGQGNEQFF.

The chain links TRBV11-2 to TRBJ2-6; 8 nucleotides agree with TRBD1. The V gene's germline CDR1 is SGHAT and CDR2 FQNNGV. The CDR3 is 16 residues long. Losses at the gene ends were 1 base for V and 3 bases for J; bases not matched to a gene: 2. CDR3: CASSLAGGRGANVLTF. CDR3 in DNA: TGTGCCAGCAGCTTAGCAGGGGGCCGTGGGGCCAACGTCCTGACTTTC.

The chain couples TRBV18 to TRBJ1-1; D possibly corresponds to TRBD1 (5 bases). This CDR3 contains 13 residues. CDR1 is KGHSH and CDR2 is LQKENI in the germline V gene. Trimming stripped 1 base from V and 11 bases from J, with 14 bases between. The CDR3 nucleotides read TGTGCCAGCTCACCACAAGGGGCGGAGAGGGCTTTCTTT. Encoded protein: CASSPQGAERAFF.

The chain recombines TRBV19 with TRBJ2-7, with 9 nucleotides matching TRBD1. The germline V gene has CDR1 LNHDA and CDR2 SQIVND (reference sequence). CDR3 size: 14 residues. The ends lost 5 bases at V and 7 bases at J; junction bases unmatched: 9. This CDR3 reads CASSPRDRVFEQYF. CDR3 in DNA: TGTGCCAGTAGTCCCCGGGACAGGGTCTTTGAGCAGTACTTC.

The rearrangement links TRBV5-4 to TRBJ1-1; D ambiguous. The CDR3 extends over 14 amino acids. V gave up 7 bases and J gave up 4 bases, with 17 bases separating them. Per the germline V gene, CDR1 is SGHNT and CDR2 is YYREEE (reference sequence). The CDR3 nucleotides are TGTGCCAGCTGGCCGGACCTTTTGAGCACTGAAGCTTTCTTT. Protein product: CASWPDLLSTEAFF.

This clone was detected only a few times. The chain uses TRBV27 and TRBJ2-3; the match to TRBD2 covers 12 bases. From germline, CDR1 is MNHEY and CDR2 SMNVEV (reference sequence). V lost 7 bases and J lost 3; bases outside the gene matches: 5. The CDR3 has 15 amino acids. CDR3 sequence reads: CASTNLAGGTDTQYF. For the CDR3, the DNA is TGTGCCAGCACCAATCTAGCGGGAGGGACAGATACGCAGTATTTT.

DNA for the CDR3: TGTGCCAGCAGCGCGGACGCCAATAGCAATCAGCCCCAGCATTTT. It is translated as CASSADANSNQPQHF. The chain is built from TRBV2 and TRBJ1-5; no definite D call. The CDR3 is 15 residues long. CDR1 and CDR2 from the germline V gene are SNHLY and FYNNEI. Trimming took 6 bases from V and 0 from J, leaving 12 bases between them.

By its share, this clone is medium-sized. J is TRBJ2-3 and V is TRBV4-3; D gene uncertain. This CDR3 region has 15 residues. CDR1 is LGHNA and CDR2 is YSLEER in the germline V gene. With 0 bases removed from V and 2 bases from J, the gap between germline ends came to 9 bases. Here the CDR3 DNA reads TGCGCCAGCAGCCAAGATAACGGCTACACAGATACGCAGTATTTT. It translates to CASSQDNGYTDTQYF.

V gene TRBV11-3 combines with J gene TRBJ2-3; a weak D match, TRBD2 (5 bases). With 5 bases removed from V and 2 bases from J, the gap between germline ends came to 17 bases. The CDR3 has 16 amino acids. Looked up from germline, CDR1 is SGHNT and CDR2 is YENEEA. The CDR3 reads CASSDDYNADTDTQYF. The CDR3 coding sequence is TGTGCCAGCAGCGACGACTATAATGCGGACACAGATACGCAGTATTTT.

The rearrangement joins TRBV11-1 to TRBJ2-1; 10 bases are shared with TRBD2. The CDR3 is 15 residues long. Trimming took 7 bases from V and 9 from J; bases not matched to a gene: 12. The V gene's germline CDR1 is SGHAT and CDR2 FQDESV (reference sequence). DNA for the CDR3: TGTGCCAGCAACCCCGGGACTAGCGTCAGGTTTGAGCAGTTCTTC. Its translation is CASNPGTSVRFEQFF. Complete variable domain (other parts from reference TRBV11-1 and TRBJ2-1): EAEVAQSPRYKITEKSQAVAFWCDPISGHATLYWYRQILGQGPELLVQFQDESVVDDSQLPKDRFSAERLKGVDSTLKIQPAELGDSAMYLCASNPGTSVRFEQFFGPGTRLTVL.

The genes are TRBV19 and TRBJ1-4, with TRBD1 identical over 9 bases. The CDR3 length is 14 residues. V was pared by 4 bases and J by 8 bases, with 5 bases of the junction left unmatched. Germline assignment: CDR1 LNHDA and CDR2 SQIVND (reference sequence). The CDR3 loop is CASSTGTGLEKLFF. The CDR3 DNA reads TGTGCCAGTAGTACTGGGACAGGGCTAGAAAAACTGTTTTTT. Variable domain in full (rest from reference TRBV19 and TRBJ1-4): DGGITQSPKYLFRKEGQNVTLSCEQNLNHDAMYWYRQDPGQGLRLIYYSQIVNDFQKGDIAEGYSVSREKKESFPLTVTSAQKNPTAFYLCASSTGTGLEKLFFGSGTQLSVL.

This clone was recorded a few times. In DNA form, the CDR3 reads TGTGCCAGCAGCATCAGCCTGAACAATGAGCAGTTCTTC. This encodes CASSISLNNEQFF. The V and J genes are TRBV11-2 and TRBJ2-1; D is undetermined. CDR1 and CDR2 from the germline V gene are SGHAT and FQNNGV. Trimming pared 5 bases from V and 5 bases from J, leaving 10 bases between. The length of the CDR3 is 13 residues. Full variable domain (outside the CDR3, taken from reference TRBV11-2 and TRBJ2-1): EAGVAQSPRYKIIEKRQSVAFWCNPISGHATLYWYQQILGQGPKLLIQFQNNGVVDDSQLPKDRFSAERLKGVDSTLKIQPAKLEDSAVYLCASSISLNNEQFFGPGTRLTVL.

The CDR3 DNA sequence: TGTGCCACCAGCAGGTCCGCGAGCGGGAGAGGGGGTGAGACCCAGTACTTC. Its translation: CATSRSASGRGGETQYF. The rearrangement uses TRBV15 and TRBJ2-5, with 8 bases that match TRBD2. The V segment lost 3 bases and the J segment 5 bases; nucleotides outside the gene matches: 14. The CDR3 extends over 17 amino acids. The germline V gene has CDR1 LNHNV and CDR2 YYDKDF (reference sequence).